This T cell receptor (beta chain) is drawn from a study of type 1 regulatory T cells. At the level of the study: An in vitro protocol generated T-allo10, a Tr1-enriched, alloantigen-specific CD4 T cell product.

V was shortened by 4 bases and J by 2 bases, with 17 bases between the two germline ends. The CDR3 length is 16 residues. Germline CDR1 and CDR2: SGHRS and YFSETQ. Each CDR3 protein is one row after TCRdb ran MiXCR on the reads. The profile shows about 68,000 distinct CDR3 sequences, around 63% of them singletons. In this sample, this clonotype turned up a few times. No antigen is known for it. T-allo10 cells from the graft donor were described as anergic, host-alloantigen-specific, and alloantigen-specific suppressors. Sequenced input: cultured T cells, either the whole culture or a sorted T cell fraction (not recorded which). Sample subset: Tr1-enriched cell product generated in vitro against host alloantigens. This sequence joins TRBV5-1 and TRBJ2-3, with D maybe TRBD1 (5 bases). This TCR derives from a human donor in good health. The CDR3 DNA reads as TGCGCCAGCAGCGGCGAGAGTGGGGCAGTCACAGATACGCAGTATTTT. This encodes CASSGESGAVTDTQYF. The variable domain in full, with the rest retrieved from reference TRBV5-1 and TRBJ2-3, is KAGVTQTPRYLIKTRGQQVTLSCSPISGHRSVSWYQQTPGQGLQFLFEYFSETQRNKGNFPGRFSGRQFSNSRSEMNVSTLELGDSALYLCASSGESGAVTDTQYFGPGTRLTVL.